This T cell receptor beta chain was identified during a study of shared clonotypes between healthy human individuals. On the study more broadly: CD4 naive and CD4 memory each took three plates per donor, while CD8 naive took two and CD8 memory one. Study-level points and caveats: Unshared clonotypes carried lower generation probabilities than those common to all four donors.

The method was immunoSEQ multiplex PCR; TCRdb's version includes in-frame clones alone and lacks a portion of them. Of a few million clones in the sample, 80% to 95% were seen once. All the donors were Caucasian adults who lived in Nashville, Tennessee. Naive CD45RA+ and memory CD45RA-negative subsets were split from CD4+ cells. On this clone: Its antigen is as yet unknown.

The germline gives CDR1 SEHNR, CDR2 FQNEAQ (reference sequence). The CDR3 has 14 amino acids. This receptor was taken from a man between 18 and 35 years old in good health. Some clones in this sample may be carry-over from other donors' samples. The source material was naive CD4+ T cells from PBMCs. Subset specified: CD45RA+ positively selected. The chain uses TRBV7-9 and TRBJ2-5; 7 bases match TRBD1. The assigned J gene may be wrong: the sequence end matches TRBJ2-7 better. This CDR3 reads CASSGVRGSYEQYF. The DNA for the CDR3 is TGTGCCAGCAGCGGGGTCAGGGGGTCCTACGAGCAGTACTTC.